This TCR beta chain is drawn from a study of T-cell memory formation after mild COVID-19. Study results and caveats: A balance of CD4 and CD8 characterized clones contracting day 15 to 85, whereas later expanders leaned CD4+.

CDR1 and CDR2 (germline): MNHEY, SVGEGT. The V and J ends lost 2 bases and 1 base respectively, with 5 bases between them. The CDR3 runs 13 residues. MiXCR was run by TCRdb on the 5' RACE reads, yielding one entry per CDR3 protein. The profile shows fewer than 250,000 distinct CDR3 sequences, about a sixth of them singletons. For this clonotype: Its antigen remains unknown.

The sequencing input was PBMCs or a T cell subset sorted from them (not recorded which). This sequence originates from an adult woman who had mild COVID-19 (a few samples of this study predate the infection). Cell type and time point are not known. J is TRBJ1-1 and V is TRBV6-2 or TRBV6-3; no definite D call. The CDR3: CASSYQRNTEAFF. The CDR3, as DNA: TGTGCCAGCAGTTACCAGAGGAACACTGAAGCTTTCTTT.